Shown below are 17 T cell receptor beta chains from a single sample sequenced in a study of CD8 T cells in ankylosing spondylitis. The antigens for these receptors are not known. Study-wide results and caveats: Blood from ankylosing spondylitis patients appeared to carry a characteristic roughly eight-variant TCR beta motif.

TCRdb re-derived calls from the 5' RACE reads in MiXCR, one entry per CDR3 protein. The table has hundreds of thousands of distinct CDR3 sequences, about 10% seen once; the top ten hold 0.51%. Source material: blood, either unsorted or a sorted T cell fraction (not recorded which). Every receptor here comes from a male donor with ankylosing spondylitis.

This clonotype was counted only a few times. The chain is built from TRBV5-1 and TRBJ2-5; 7 bases line up with TRBD2. Germline values: CDR1 SGHRS, CDR2 YFSETQ. The V gene end was trimmed by 6 bases and the J gene end by 5 bases; junction bases not matched to a gene: 10. CDR3 length equals 14 residues. The CDR3 sequence: CASTPMGGGETQYF. CDR3 sequence (DNA): TGCGCCAGCACCCCGATGGGGGGAGGGGAGACCCAGTACTTC.

The rearrangement links TRBV20-1 to TRBJ1-2; D is perhaps TRBD1 (6 bases). Trimming took 5 bases from V and 4 from J, leaving 8 bases between them. The CDR3 runs 11 residues. Germline CDR1 DFQATT, CDR2 SNEGSKA (reference sequence). The CDR3 here is CSAPRGYGYTF. The CDR3 nucleotides read TGCAGTGCTCCCAGGGGCTATGGCTACACCTTC.

The CDR3 loop is CASSRWEGSSYEQYF. As DNA, the CDR3 is TGTGCCAGCTCACGCTGGGAGGGCAGCTCCTACGAGCAGTACTTC. This chain connects TRBV18 to TRBJ2-7; TRBD2 agrees at 7 bases. J was trimmed by 0 bases and V by 4 bases; bases with no gene match: 6. Per the germline V gene, CDR1 is KGHSH and CDR2 is LQKENI. This CDR3 has 15 amino acids.

J is TRBJ2-1 and V is TRBV18, with TRBD2 matching over 11 bases. V was pared by 5 bases and J by 9 bases, with 9 bases of the junction left unmatched. The CDR3 extends over 15 amino acids. CDR1 is KGHSH, CDR2 LQKENI, per germline. The CDR3 loop is CASSTLTSGSIEQFF. The CDR3, as DNA: TGTGCCAGCTCAACCCTTACTAGCGGGAGTATTGAGCAGTTCTTC.

The sample holds a few counts of this clonotype. The rearrangement links TRBV19 to TRBJ1-1; maybe TRBD1 (5 bases). The germline V gene encodes CDR1 LNHDA and CDR2 SQIVND (reference sequence). The CDR3 runs 14 residues. V lost 8 bases and J 1 base, leaving 14 bases between the germline ends. CDR3 region: CASGYQTGNTEAFF. The DNA for the CDR3 is TGTGCCAGTGGTTACCAAACAGGGAACACTGAAGCTTTCTTT.

A few counts support this clonotype. The chain couples TRBV6-1 to TRBJ1-2; weak D call: TRBD1 (5 bases). The CDR3 runs to 14 residues. V was clipped by 4 bases and J by 6 bases, with 15 bases between them. Looked up from germline, CDR1 is MNHNS and CDR2 is SASEGT. This chain's CDR3 is CASSAPGRRDGYTF. In DNA, the CDR3 is TGTGCCAGCAGTGCCCCGGGACGGAGAGATGGCTACACCTTC.

V is TRBV29-1 and J is TRBJ1-1; D not certain. Trimming removed 7 bases from V and 4 bases from J, with 16 bases in between. In germline, CDR1 is SQVTM, CDR2 ANQGSEA. The CDR3 runs to 13 residues. CDR3 bases: TGCAGCGCTGAGGGTGGGATCGCCACTGAAGCTTTCTTT. Translated: CSAEGGIATEAFF.

V gene TRBV18 combines with J gene TRBJ2-2, with a possible D match to TRBD2 (5 bases). CDR1 is KGHSH and CDR2 is LQKENI in the germline V gene. V shed 1 base and J shed 5 bases, with 8 bases lying between them. This CDR3 has 14 residues. The CDR3 coding sequence is TGTGCCAGCTCACCACAACGAGGGACCGGGGAGCTGTTTTTT. Translation: CASSPQRGTGELFF.

The table lists this clonotype with many counts. This chain joins TRBV24-1 and TRBJ2-5, with 9 bases matching TRBD1. Germline V gene data show CDR1 as KGHDR and CDR2 as SFDVKD. CDR3 length: 15 amino acids. The trim removed 3 bases at V and 3 bases at J, leaving 4 bases unmatched. CDR3 amino acids: CATSDGGTGKETQYF. The DNA for the CDR3 is TGTGCCACCAGTGATGGGGGGACAGGGAAAGAGACCCAGTACTTC.

The chain couples TRBV6-5 to TRBJ2-2; TRBD1 might be the D (6 bases). The CDR3 has 14 residues. Germline V gene data show CDR1 as MNHEY and CDR2 as SVGAGI. Trimming shortened V by 5 bases and J by 5 bases, and 12 bases separated the two germline ends. CDR3 DNA sequence: TGTGCCAGCAGTAACAGGGTGGCAACCGGGGAGCTGTTTTTT. Its translation is CASSNRVATGELFF.

This clonotype has just a few counts. This sequence joins TRBV20-1 and TRBJ2-1; TRBD2 matches at 8 bases. The V and J ends lost 5 bases and 1 base, in that order; junction bases with no gene match: 4. Germline V gene sequence: CDR1 DFQATT, CDR2 SNEGSKA (reference sequence). The CDR3 contains 14 residues. CDR3: CSALLAVSYNEQFF. DNA for the CDR3: TGCAGTGCTCTACTAGCGGTGTCCTACAATGAGCAGTTCTTC.

This clonotype turned up a few times. This sequence joins TRBV20-1 and TRBJ2-3, with 9 bases identical to TRBD2. Per the germline V gene, CDR1 is DFQATT and CDR2 is SNEGSKA (reference sequence). V dropped 4 bases and J dropped 3; count of bases not matched to a gene: 8. CDR3 length: 15 amino acids. The CDR3 spells CSANSGLAGTDTQYF. CDR3 sequence (DNA): TGCAGTGCTAACTCCGGCCTAGCGGGGACAGATACGCAGTATTTT.

The table lists this clonotype with many counts. The DNA of the CDR3 is TGTGCCAGCAGCTACTCTAGCGGTTACACAGATACGCAGTATTTT. This gives the protein CASSYSSGYTDTQYF. The rearrangement uses TRBV11-2 and TRBJ2-3, with 7 nucleotides matching TRBD2. Germline assignment: CDR1 SGHAT and CDR2 FQNNGV. The CDR3 contains 15 residues. J gave up 2 bases and V 4 bases, and 6 bases lay outside the gene matches.

The chain recombines TRBV7-2 with TRBJ1-5; D ambiguous. This CDR3 contains 16 residues. Trimming removed 3 bases at V and 3 bases at J, with 15 bases between. The germline gives CDR1 SGHTA, CDR2 FQGNSA. The CDR3 loop reads CASSLPLTGYNQPQHF. In nucleotides, the CDR3 is TGTGCCAGCAGCTTGCCCCTGACGGGATACAATCAGCCCCAGCATTTT.

The CDR3 DNA sequence: TGCGCCAGCAGCCGTCTCGGGGACGCCGGGGAGCTGTTTTTT. This translates into CASSRLGDAGELFF. J is TRBJ2-2 and V is TRBV4-3; D may match TRBD1 or TRBD2 (5 bases each). Per germline, CDR1 LGHNA and CDR2 YSLEER. Trimming removed 4 bases from V and 6 bases from J, with 12 bases in between. This CDR3 region has 14 residues.

This clonotype has a count of ten or more. The chain uses TRBV29-1 and TRBJ2-2, with TRBD1 matching 7 bases. Per the germline V gene, CDR1 is SQVTM and CDR2 is ANQGSEA. The CDR3 spans 13 residues. The V segment lost 7 bases and the J segment 1 base; nucleotides outside the gene matches: 3. The CDR3 DNA reads as TGCAGCGCAAGACAGGGGAACACCGGGGAGCTGTTTTTT. Translating gives CSARQGNTGELFF.

V gene TRBV29-1 combines with J gene TRBJ2-2, with 8 positions matching TRBD2. The CDR3 consists of 15 residues. The ends lost 7 bases at V and 4 bases at J; junction bases unmatched: 11. Per germline, CDR1 SQVTM and CDR2 ANQGSEA. CDR3 nucleotide sequence: TGCAGCGCAGAAACCGGGACTAGAGGCACCGGGGAGCTGTTTTTT. Its protein is CSAETGTRGTGELFF.